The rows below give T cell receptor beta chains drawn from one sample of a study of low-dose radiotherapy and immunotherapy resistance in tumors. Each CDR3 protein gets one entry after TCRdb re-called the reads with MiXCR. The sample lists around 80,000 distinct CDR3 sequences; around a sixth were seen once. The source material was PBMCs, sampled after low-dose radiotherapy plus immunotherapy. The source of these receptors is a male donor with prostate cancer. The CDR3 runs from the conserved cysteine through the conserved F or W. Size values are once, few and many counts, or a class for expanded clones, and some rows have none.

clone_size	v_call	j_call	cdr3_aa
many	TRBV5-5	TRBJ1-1	CASSWTGRTEAFF
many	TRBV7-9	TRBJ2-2	CASSLQGSTGELFF
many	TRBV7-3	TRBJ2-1	CASSLTGTSNEQFF
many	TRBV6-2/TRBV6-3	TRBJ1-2	CAIGYQPGQGRSAYGYTF
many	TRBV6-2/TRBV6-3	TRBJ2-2	CASSWSGLSTGELFF
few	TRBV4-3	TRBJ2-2	CASGQGWGNTGELFFF
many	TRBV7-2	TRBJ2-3	CASSQSGMGADTQYF
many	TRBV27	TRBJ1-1	CASSLSRGLTEAFF
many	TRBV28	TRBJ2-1	CASSLSGSYNEQFF
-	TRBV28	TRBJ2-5	CASSEGQLETQYF
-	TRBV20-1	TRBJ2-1	CSARVPLGQSSYNEQFF
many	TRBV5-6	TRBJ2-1	CASSLAWQGRINEQFF
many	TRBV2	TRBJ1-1	CASIRGTEAFF
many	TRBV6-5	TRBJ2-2	CASSPTTTGELFF
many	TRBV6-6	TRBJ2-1	CASSRSPRLVGHNEQFF
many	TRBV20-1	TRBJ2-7	CRTNQGPDEQYF
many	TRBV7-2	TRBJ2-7	CASSSPGVSYEQYF
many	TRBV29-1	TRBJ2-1	CSVEESQGRDNEQFF
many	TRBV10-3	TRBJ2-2	CAISEEGENTGELFF
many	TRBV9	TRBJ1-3	CASSVGAASSGNTIYF
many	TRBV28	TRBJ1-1	CASSLPGGGNTEAFF
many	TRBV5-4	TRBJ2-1	CASSLGLSAGGSNEQFF
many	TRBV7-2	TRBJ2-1	CASSPYRAGGPYEQFF
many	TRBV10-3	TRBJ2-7	CAISRVRGYEQYF
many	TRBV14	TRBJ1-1	CASSPNRAFTVYSEAFF
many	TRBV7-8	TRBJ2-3	CASSLAQDTQYF
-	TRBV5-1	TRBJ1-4	CASSESWGVNEKLFF
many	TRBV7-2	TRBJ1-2	CASSHRGGYYGYTF
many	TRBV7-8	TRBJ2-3	CASSWGLNTQYF
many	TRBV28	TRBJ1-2	CASLGAGGNYGYTF
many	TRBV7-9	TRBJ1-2	CASSSTQGAQGYTF
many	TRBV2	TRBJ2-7	CASSVTPATYEQYF
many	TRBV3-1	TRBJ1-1	CASTHGGVQNTEAFF
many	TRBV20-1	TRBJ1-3	CSARVGPGNTIYF
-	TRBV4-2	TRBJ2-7	CASSQESTPSYEQYF
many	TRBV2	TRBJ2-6	CASSLEGNPGANVLTF